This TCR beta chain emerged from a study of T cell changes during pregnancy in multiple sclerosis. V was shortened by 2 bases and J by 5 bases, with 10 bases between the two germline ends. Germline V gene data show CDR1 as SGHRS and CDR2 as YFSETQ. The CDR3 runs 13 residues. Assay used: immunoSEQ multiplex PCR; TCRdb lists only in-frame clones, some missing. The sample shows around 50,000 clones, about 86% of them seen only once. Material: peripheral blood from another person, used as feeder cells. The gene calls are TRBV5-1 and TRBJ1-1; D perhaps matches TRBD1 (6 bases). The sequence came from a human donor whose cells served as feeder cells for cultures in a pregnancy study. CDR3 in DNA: TGCGCCAGCAGCTTTGGGGGGCGGACTGAAGCTTTCTTT. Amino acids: CASSFGGRTEAFF.